This is a list of T cell receptor beta chains from one sample in a study of shared clonotypes between healthy human individuals. Generated by immunoSEQ multiplex PCR, the TCRdb table keeps only in-frame clones and is missing some. This sample carries about 190,000 clones, 66% of them seen once, and the ten largest clones take 10%. Sequenced: memory CD4+ T cells sorted from blood. The receptors shown here come from a man between 25 and 39 years old in good health. Each CDR3 is given with its conserved first and last residue.

v_call	cdr3_length	cdr3_aa
TRBV6-5	14	CASSYSFSRGELFF
TRBV6-5	14	CASSSRQIGGYEDF
TRBV2	12	CASSGTRNTIYF
TRBV30	11	CAWSGGNTIYF
TRBV2	13	CASSRDQGEKLFF
TRBV5-4	14	CASSSDRDAYEQYF
TRBV7-9	14	CASSLGGSQETQYF
TRBV14	12	CASSQRGTEAFF
TRBV10-3	14	CAISEPGTQGGWYF
TRBV5-4	15	CASSLDAGSIYEQYF
TRBV28	17	CASSPLRGGVNYYEQYF
TRBV11-2	16	CASSSEAGFSGNTIYF
TRBV10-1	14	CASQEDSSYNEQFF
TRBV10-2	13	CASSDRGLTEAFF
TRBV11-2	11	CASSLIYEQYF
TRBV28	15	CASSVLAGGGDTQYF
TRBV7-2	14	CASSRTSGRNEQFF
TRBV7-2	15	CASSARDREGYGYTF
TRBV5-1	15	CASSLLKAGGGEQFF
TRBV5-1	16	CASSPWTGPNTGELFF
TRBV5-1	18	CASSLFGLAEIVTDTQYF
TRBV10-3	16	CAISDPGTGFSYEQYF
TRBV28	15	CASRGRTGGHYGYTF
TRBV5-1	13	CASSWMGDYEQYF
TRBV5-4	11	CASSRDREDTF
TRBV18	14	CASSLGTIDNEQFF
TRBV5-4	12	CASSFRQGAQYF
TRBV7-2	14	CASSYSPSSDTQYF
TRBV5-1	15	CASSAQRAGQETQYF
TRBV5-4	15	CASSRDQTAQETQYF
TRBV5-5	13	CASRLPFGNTIYF
TRBV18	17	CASSQLAGGSRAYEQYF
TRBV5-1	14	CASSLGQGNYEQYF
TRBV27	13	CASTRNVNTEAFF
TRBV2	16	CASSEARGQSNQPQHF
TRBV7-2	18	CASSLVSPGPRHGKLQYF
TRBV7-6	18	CASSLGWDGTSGANVLTF
TRBV19	13	CATRRVSYNEQFF
TRBV5-8	15	CASSTLDRVAYEQYF
TRBV4-2	15	CASSQGWDSNEKLFF
TRBV2	13	CASSEAGVAVLTF
TRBV5-8	15	CASSPTGQSPETQYF
TRBV6-5	13	CASSLGLQDEQYF
TRBV7-6	15	CASSQGRGTQETQYF
TRBV25-1	11	CASTPGGEQYF
TRBV6-1	13	CASLRGSSYEQYF
TRBV5-1	13	CASSSDGQETQYF
TRBV25-1	14	CASSETRPGETQYF
TRBV10-3	13	CAIRTGTNNEQFF
TRBV6-1	15	CASSEALAGAYEQYF